This T cell receptor beta chain originates from a study of blood T cells in healthy people across ages. This CDR3 contains 14 residues. CDR1 is MNHNS and CDR2 is SASEGT in the germline V gene. Trimming removed 6 bases at V and 7 bases at J, with 15 bases between. Samples had at least 7 million PBMCs isolated from them. Each sample provided at least 6 micrograms of extracted total RNA. A second PCR of about 7 to 12 cycles used a sample-barcoded 5' primer and a J-beta primer mix. In TCRdb, the 5' RACE reads were re-called with MiXCR into one record per CDR3 protein. The sample lists fewer than 1.5 million distinct CDR3 sequences; roughly 45% were seen once.

The TCR sequence derives from a woman aged 18 to 35 in good health. The chain is built from TRBV6-1 and TRBJ1-4; no firm D call. Sample: blood. The CDR3 region has the DNA TGTGCCAGCAGAACCGGCCTAGTGAGTGAAAAACTGTTTTTT. Translating it yields CASRTGLVSEKLFF.